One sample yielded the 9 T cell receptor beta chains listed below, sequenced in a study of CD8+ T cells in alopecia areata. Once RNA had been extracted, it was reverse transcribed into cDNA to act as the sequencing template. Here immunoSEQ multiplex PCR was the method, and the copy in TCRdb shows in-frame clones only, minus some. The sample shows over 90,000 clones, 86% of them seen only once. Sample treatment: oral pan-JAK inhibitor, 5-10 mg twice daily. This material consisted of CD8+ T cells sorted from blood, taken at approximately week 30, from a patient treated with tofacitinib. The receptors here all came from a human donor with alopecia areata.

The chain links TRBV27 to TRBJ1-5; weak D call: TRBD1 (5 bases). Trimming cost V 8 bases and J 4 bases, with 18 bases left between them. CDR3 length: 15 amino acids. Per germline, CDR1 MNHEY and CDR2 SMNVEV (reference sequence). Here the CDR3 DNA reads TGTGCCAGCGGGCGGACAAATACCTATAATCAGCCCCAGCATTTT. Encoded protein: CASGRTNTYNQPQHF.

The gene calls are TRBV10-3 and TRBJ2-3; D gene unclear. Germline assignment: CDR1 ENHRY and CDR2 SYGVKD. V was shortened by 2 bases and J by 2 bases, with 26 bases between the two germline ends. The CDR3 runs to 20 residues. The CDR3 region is CAISEPGSSLTNPPTDTQYF. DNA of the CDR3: TGTGCCATCAGTGAGCCGGGCTCCTCCCTAACAAATCCGCCCACAGATACGCAGTATTTT.

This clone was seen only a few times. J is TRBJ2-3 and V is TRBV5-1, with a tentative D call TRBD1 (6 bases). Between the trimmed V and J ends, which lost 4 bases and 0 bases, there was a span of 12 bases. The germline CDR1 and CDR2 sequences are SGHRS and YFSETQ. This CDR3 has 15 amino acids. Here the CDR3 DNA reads TGCGCCAGCAGCGAATGGACAGAGAGCACAGATACGCAGTATTTT. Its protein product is CASSEWTESTDTQYF.

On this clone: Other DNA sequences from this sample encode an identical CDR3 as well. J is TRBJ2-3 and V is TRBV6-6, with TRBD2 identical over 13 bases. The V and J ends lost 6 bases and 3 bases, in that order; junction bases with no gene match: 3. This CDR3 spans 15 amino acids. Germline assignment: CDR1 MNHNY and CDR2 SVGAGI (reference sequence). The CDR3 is CASRGGLAGTDTQYF. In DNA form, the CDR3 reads TGTGCCAGCAGGGGGGGACTAGCGGGGACAGATACGCAGTATTTT.

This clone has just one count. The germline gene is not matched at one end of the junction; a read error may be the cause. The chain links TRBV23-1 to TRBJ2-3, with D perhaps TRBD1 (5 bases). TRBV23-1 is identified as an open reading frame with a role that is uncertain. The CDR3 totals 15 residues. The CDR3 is CASSKSRRQSDTQYF. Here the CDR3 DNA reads TGCGCCAGCAGTAAATCCAGAAGACAGTCAGATACGCAGTATTTT.

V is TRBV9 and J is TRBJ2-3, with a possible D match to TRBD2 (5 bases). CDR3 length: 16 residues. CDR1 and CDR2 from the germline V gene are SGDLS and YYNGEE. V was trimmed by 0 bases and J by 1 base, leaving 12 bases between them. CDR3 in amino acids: CASSVGNLAGTDTQYF. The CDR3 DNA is TGTGCCAGCAGCGTAGGTAATCTAGCAGGCACAGATACGCAGTATTTT.

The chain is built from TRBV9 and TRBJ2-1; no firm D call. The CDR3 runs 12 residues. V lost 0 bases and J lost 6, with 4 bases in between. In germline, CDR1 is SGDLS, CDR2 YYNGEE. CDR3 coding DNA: TGTGCCAGCAGCGTAGCGGGCAATGAGCAGTTCTTC. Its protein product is CASSVAGNEQFF.

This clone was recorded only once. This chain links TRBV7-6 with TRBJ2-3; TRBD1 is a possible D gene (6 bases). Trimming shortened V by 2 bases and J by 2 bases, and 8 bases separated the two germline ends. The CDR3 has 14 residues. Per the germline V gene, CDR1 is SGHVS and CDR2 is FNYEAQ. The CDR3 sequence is CASSLYRDTDTQYF. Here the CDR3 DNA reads TGTGCCAGCAGCTTATACAGGGACACAGATACGCAGTATTTT.

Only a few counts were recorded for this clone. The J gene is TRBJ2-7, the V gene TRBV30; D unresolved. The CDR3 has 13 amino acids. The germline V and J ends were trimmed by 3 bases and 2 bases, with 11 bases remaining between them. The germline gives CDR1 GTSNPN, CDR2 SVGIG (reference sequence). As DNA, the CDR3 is TGTGCCTGGAGGGAAGGAAGTGCCTACGAGCAGTACTTC. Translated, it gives CAWREGSAYEQYF.